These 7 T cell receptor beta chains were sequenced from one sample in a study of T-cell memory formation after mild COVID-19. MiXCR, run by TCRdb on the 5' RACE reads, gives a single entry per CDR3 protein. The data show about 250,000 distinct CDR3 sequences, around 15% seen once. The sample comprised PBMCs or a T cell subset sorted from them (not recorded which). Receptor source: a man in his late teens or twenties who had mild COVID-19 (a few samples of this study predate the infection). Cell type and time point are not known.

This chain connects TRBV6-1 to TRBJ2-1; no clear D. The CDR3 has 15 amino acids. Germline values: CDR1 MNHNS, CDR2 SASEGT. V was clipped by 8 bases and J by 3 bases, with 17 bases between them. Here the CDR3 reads CASDSNLRLYNEQFF. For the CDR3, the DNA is TGTGCCAGCGATTCGAACCTTCGGCTCTACAATGAGCAGTTCTTC.

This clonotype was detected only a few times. DNA of the CDR3: TGTGCCAGCAGCCCCCATGGACAGGGTGAGACCCAGTACTTC. It specifies CASSPHGQGETQYF. V is TRBV9 and J is TRBJ2-5, with 8 bases identical to TRBD1. V lost 4 bases and J lost 5; bases outside the gene matches: 7. Germline CDR1 SGDLS, CDR2 YYNGEE. This CDR3 comprises 14 residues.

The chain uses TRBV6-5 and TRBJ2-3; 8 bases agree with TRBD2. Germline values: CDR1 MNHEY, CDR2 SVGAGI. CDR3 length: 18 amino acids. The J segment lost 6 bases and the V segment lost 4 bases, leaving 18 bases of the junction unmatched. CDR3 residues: CASSWGGGGSPTADTQYF. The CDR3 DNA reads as TGTGCCAGCAGTTGGGGAGGCGGGGGGTCACCTACGGCGGATACGCAGTATTTT.

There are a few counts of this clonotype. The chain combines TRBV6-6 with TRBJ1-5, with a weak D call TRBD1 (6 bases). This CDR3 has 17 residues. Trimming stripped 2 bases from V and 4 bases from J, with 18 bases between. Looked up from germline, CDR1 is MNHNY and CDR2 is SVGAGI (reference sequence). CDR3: CASSYGRGLVLNQPQHF. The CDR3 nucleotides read TGTGCCAGCAGTTACGGGAGGGGGTTAGTTTTGAATCAGCCCCAGCATTTT.

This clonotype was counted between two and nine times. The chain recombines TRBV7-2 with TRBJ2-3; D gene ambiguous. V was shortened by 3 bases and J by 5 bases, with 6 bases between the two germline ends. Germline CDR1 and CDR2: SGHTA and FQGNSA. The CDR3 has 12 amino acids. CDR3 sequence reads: CASSFAQDTQYF. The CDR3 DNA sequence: TGTGCCAGCAGCTTTGCCCAAGATACGCAGTATTTT.

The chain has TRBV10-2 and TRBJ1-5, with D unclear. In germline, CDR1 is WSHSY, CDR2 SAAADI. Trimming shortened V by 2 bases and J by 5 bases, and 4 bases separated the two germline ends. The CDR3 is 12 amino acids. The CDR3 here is CASSEGDQPQHF. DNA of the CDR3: TGCGCCAGCAGTGAGGGGGATCAGCCCCAGCATTTT.

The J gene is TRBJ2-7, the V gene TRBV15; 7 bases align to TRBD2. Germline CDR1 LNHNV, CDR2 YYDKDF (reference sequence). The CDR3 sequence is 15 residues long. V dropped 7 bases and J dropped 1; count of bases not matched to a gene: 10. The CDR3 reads CATKEGGKISYEQYF. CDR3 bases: TGTGCCACCAAGGAGGGAGGGAAGATTTCCTACGAGCAGTACTTC.